These T cell receptor beta chains were read from a single sample in a study of T cell clonotyping in hematopoietic cell transplantation. The method was immunoSEQ multiplex PCR; TCRdb's version includes in-frame clones alone and lacks a portion of them. The table records 9,500 to 12,000 clones, around 86% of them present only once. The specimen comprised PBMCs, sampled 180 days after allogeneic stem cell transplant. These TCRs come from a male patient aged 55 to 69 who had an allogeneic stem cell transplant from an unrelated donor, so the T cells may come from the graft donor. Some clones in this sample may be carry-over from other donors' samples. Each CDR3 is given with its conserved first and last residue. A D gene is named only where the DNA matches it firmly. Rows may omit the clone size; those that give it use once, few, many or a size class.

j_call v_call d_call clone_size cdr3_aa cdr3_nt
TRBJ1-5 TRBV6-1 NA NA CASSEGGWQPQHF TGTGCCAGCAGTGAAGGAGGTTGGCAGCCCCAGCATTTT
TRBJ1-1 TRBV4-3 NA once CASSATENTEAFF TGCGCCAGCAGCGCGACAGAGAACACTGAAGCTTTCTTT
TRBJ2-7 TRBV5-4 TRBD2 NA CASSLWLAGGRSYEQYF TGTGCCAGCAGCTTGTGGCTAGCGGGGGGACGTTCCTACGAGCAGTACTTC
TRBJ2-5 TRBV4-1 NA NA CASSPSWPGSGETQYF TGCGCCAGCAGCCCCTCATGGCCAGGCTCAGGGGAGACCCAGTACTTC
TRBJ1-1 TRBV7-9 NA NA CASSGELNTEAFF TGTGCCAGCAGCGGCGAGTTGAACACTGAAGCTTTCTTT
TRBJ2-4 TRBV5-6 NA once CASIGPLAKNIQYF TGTGCCAGCATCGGACCTCTAGCCAAAAACATTCAGTACTTC
TRBJ2-3 TRBV9 TRBD2 NA CASSTHGGGTSTDTQYF TGTGCCAGCAGCACCCATGGCGGGGGGACTAGCACAGATACGCAGTATTTT
TRBJ2-7 TRBV6-6 TRBD2 medium-sized CASSLTSEVGEQYF TGTGCCAGCAGTTTAACTAGCGAAGTTGGGGAGCAGTACTTC
TRBJ1-2 TRBV7-2 NA NA CASSLTQDYGYTF TGTGCCAGCAGCTTGACACAGGACTATGGCTACACCTTC
TRBJ1-4 TRBV5-1 TRBD1 NA CASSRTGTGVSLFF TGCGCCAGCAGCAGGACCGGGACAGGGGTATCGCTGTTTTTT
TRBJ1-1 TRBV19 NA NA CASSTQGNTEAFF TGTGCCAGTAGTACTCAGGGGAACACTGAAGCTTTCTTT
TRBJ2-1 TRBV7-2 NA NA CASSLRAAGTADNEQFF TGTGCCAGCAGCTTACGCGCAGCCGGGACGGCTGACAATGAGCAGTTCTTC
TRBJ2-7 TRBV6-5 NA once CASSYRGSYEQYF TGTGCCAGCAGTTACAGGGGATCCTACGAGCAGTACTTC
TRBJ1-4 TRBV19 NA once CASSTHITDGEKLFF TGTGCCAGTAGTACTCACATTACCGACGGAGAAAAACTGTTTTTT
TRBJ1-5 TRBV7-2 NA NA CASSLAFNQPQHF TGTGCCAGCAGCTTAGCCTTCAATCAGCCCCAGCATTTT
TRBJ2-3 TRBV7-3 NA NA CASSLMVGASTDTQYF TGTGCCAGCAGCTTAATGGTAGGGGCAAGCACAGATACGCAGTATTTT
TRBJ1-6 TRBV9 TRBD1 large CARGDSYNSPLHF TGTGCCAGAGGGGACAGCTATAATTCACCCCTCCACTTT
TRBJ1-4 TRBV19 NA NA CASSAQGYEKLFF TGTGCCAGTAGTGCACAGGGTTATGAAAAACTGTTTTTT
TRBJ1-6 TRBV6-1 NA NA CASEGTVSYNSPLHF TGTGCCAGCGAGGGGACGGTCTCCTATAATTCACCCCTCCACTTT
TRBJ1-1 TRBV4-3 NA NA CASSQGGMTTEAFF TGCGCCAGCAGCCAAGGGGGGATGACCACTGAAGCTTTCTTT
TRBJ2-7 TRBV19 TRBD1 NA CASSISRGLAYEQYF TGTGCCAGTAGTATATCCAGGGGGCTTGCCTACGAGCAGTACTTC
TRBJ1-6 TRBV5-1 NA NA CASSLSGVGTNSPLHF TGCGCCAGCAGCTTGTCCGGGGTAGGGACGAATTCACCCCTCCACTTT
TRBJ2-7 TRBV15 TRBD2 NA CATSRDRGRDEQYF TGTGCCACCAGCAGAGATCGGGGGAGGGACGAGCAGTACTTC
TRBJ2-3 TRBV2 TRBD2 NA CASSELAGGTDTQYF TGTGCCAGCAGTGAGCTAGCGGGGGGCACAGATACGCAGTATTTT
TRBJ2-7 TRBV21-1 NA NA CASSKESGGLPLGYEQYF TGTGCCAGCAGCAAAGAGTCAGGGGGCCTCCCTCTTGGGTACGAGCAGTACTTC
TRBJ1-1 TRBV29-1 NA NA CSAGETRANTEAFF TGCAGCGCGGGTGAGACTAGGGCGAACACTGAAGCTTTCTTT
TRBJ1-6 TRBV9 NA NA CASSVEMYSPLHF TGTGCCAGCAGCGTAGAAATGTATTCACCCCTCCACTTT
TRBJ1-6 TRBV2 TRBD1 once CASSPDRVKSPLHF TGTGCCAGCAGTCCCGACAGGGTTAAGTCACCCCTCCACTTT
TRBJ1-5 TRBV6-1 NA NA CASSGRENQPQHF TGTGCCAGCAGCGGCCGTGAGAATCAGCCCCAGCATTTT
TRBJ1-1 TRBV29-1 TRBD1 NA CSVEGQGAGAAEAFF TGCAGCGTTGAGGGTCAGGGGGCCGGTGCTGCTGAAGCTTTCTTT
TRBJ2-5 TRBV2 NA once CASLDKETQYF TGTGCCAGCCTCGACAAAGAGACCCAGTACTTC
TRBJ1-1 TRBV7-6 NA NA CASSLGLGNTEAFF TGTGCCAGCAGCTTGGGGTTGGGGAACACTGAAGCTTTCTTT
TRBJ2-7 TRBV4-3 NA NA CASSHDRTYEQYF TGCGCCAGCAGCCACGACAGGACCTACGAGCAGTACTTC
TRBJ1-4 TRBV19 NA NA CASSIDGLNEKLFF TGTGCCAGTAGTATCGACGGCCTTAATGAAAAACTGTTTTTT
TRBJ1-5 TRBV19 NA NA CASSISGRNQPQHF TGTGCCAGTAGTATATCGGGTCGCAATCAGCCCCAGCATTTT
TRBJ2-3 TRBV11-1 TRBD2 NA CASSWGLAGTDTQYF TGTGCCAGCAGCTGGGGACTAGCGGGGACAGATACGCAGTATTTT
TRBJ1-2 TRBV7-2 TRBD1 NA CASSPGGGQNYGYTF TGTGCCAGCAGCCCCGGGGGGGGACAGAACTATGGCTACACCTTC
TRBJ2-2 TRBV4-1 NA once CASSQVGQNTGELFF TGCGCCAGCAGCCAAGTGGGGCAGAACACCGGGGAGCTGTTTTTT
TRBJ1-4 TRBV9 NA NA CASSVGSGINEKLFF TGTGCCAGCAGCGTAGGGAGCGGAATCAATGAAAAACTGTTTTTT
TRBJ2-5 TRBV9 TRBD2 NA CASTSGGGAETQYF TGTGCCAGTACATCGGGGGGAGGTGCGGAGACCCAGTACTTC